This TCR beta chain was captured by sequencing in a study of OX40 agonist ivuxolimab in advanced cancers. Method: immunoSEQ multiplex PCR; TCRdb's copy keeps in-frame clones and lacks some. The sample has some 70,000 clones, approximately 90% seen once; the top ten hold around 0.28%. J was trimmed by 3 bases and V by 7 bases; bases with no gene match: 4. Germline V CDR1 and CDR2: SQVTM, ANQGSEA. The CDR3 totals 12 residues. This rearrangement joins TRBV29-1 to TRBJ2-3; the match to TRBD1 covers 7 bases. Sequences were derived from CD4+ or CD8+ T cells sorted from blood, sampled in a trial of the OX40 agonist ivuxolimab. This receptor was taken from an adult with an advanced solid tumor such as melanoma, head and neck, liver or kidney cancer. CDR3 coding DNA: TGCAGCGACTTACAGGGGACAGATACGCAGTATTTT. Residues: CSDLQGTDTQYF.